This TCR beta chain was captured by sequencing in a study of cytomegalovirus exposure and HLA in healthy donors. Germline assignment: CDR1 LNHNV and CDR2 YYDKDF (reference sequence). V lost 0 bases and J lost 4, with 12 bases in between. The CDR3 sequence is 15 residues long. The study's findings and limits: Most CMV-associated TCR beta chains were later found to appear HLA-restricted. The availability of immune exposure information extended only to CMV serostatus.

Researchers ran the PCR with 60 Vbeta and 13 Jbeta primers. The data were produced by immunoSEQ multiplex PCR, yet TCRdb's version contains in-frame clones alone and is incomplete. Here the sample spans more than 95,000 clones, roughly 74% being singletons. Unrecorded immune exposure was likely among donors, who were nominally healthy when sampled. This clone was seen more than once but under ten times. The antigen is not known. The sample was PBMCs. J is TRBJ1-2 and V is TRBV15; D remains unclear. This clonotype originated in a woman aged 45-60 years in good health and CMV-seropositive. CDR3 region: CATSRDRAGIYGYTF. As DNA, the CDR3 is TGTGCCACCAGCAGAGATAGGGCCGGGATCTATGGCTACACCTTC.